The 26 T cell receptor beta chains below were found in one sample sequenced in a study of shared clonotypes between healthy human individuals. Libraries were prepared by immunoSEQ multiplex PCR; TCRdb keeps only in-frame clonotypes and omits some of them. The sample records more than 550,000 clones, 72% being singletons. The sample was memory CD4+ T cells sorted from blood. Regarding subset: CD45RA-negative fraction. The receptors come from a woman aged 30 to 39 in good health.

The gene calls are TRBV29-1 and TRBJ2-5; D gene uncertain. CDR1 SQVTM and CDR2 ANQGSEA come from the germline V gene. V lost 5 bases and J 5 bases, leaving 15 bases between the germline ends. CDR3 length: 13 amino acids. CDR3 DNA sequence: TGCAGCGTTCTAACCTTATTTGGGGAGACCCAGTACTTC. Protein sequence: CSVLTLFGETQYF.

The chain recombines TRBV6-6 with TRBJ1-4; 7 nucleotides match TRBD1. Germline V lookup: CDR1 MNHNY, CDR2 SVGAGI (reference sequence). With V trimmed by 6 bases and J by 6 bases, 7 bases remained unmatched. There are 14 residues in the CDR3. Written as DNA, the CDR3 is TGTGCCAGCAGGTCCGGGACAGTACATGAAAAACTGTTTTTT. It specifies CASRSGTVHEKLFF.

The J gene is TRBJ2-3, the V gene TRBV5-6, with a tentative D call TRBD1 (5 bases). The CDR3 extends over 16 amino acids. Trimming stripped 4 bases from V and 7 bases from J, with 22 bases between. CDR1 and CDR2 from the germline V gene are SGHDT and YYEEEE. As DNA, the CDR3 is TGTGCCAGCAGCGTCTTTCAGGGTAGCCCTGGAAATACGCAGTATTTT. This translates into CASSVFQGSPGNTQYF.

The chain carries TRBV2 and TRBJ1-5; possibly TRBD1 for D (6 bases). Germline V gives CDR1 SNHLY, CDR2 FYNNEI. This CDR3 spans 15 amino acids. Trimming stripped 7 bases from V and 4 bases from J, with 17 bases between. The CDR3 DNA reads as TGTGCCAGCAAAAGGGCAGGGAGGGGGAATCAGCCCCAGCATTTT. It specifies CASKRAGRGNQPQHF.

CDR3 coding DNA: TGTGCCAGCAGCGGGGCGGCCTACAATCAGCCCCAGCATTTT. Protein sequence: CASSGAAYNQPQHF. This chain connects TRBV28 to TRBJ1-5; weak D call: TRBD1 (5 bases). This CDR3 has 14 residues. Deletions cut 6 bases from V and 3 bases from J, with 12 bases between. From germline, CDR1 is MDHEN and CDR2 SYDVKM.

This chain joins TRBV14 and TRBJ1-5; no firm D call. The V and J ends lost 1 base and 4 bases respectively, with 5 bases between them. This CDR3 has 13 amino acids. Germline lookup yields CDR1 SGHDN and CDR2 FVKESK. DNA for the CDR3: TGTGCCAGCAGCCAAGGACCGAATCAGCCCCAGCATTTT. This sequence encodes CASSQGPNQPQHF.

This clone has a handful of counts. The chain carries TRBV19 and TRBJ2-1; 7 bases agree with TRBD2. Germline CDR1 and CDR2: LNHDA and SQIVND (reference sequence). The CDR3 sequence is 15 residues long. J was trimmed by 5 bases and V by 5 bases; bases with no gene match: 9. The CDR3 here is CASSSRAGINNEQFF. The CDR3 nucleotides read TGTGCCAGTAGTTCCAGAGCGGGAATCAACAATGAGCAGTTCTTC.

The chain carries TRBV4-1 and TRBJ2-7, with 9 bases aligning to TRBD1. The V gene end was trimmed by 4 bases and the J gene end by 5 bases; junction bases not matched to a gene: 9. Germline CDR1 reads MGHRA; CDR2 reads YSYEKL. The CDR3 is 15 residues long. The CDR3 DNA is TGCGCCAGCAGCCCCCCCGGGACAGGGAAACACGAGCAGTACTTC. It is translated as CASSPPGTGKHEQYF.

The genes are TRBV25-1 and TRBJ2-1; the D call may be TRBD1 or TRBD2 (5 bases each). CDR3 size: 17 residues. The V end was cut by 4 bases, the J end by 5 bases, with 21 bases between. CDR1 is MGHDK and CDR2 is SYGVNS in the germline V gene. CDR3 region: CASSGIRGDVLNNEQFF. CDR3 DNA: TGTGCCAGCAGTGGGATACGGGGCGACGTTCTGAACAATGAGCAGTTCTTC.

This CDR3 is CAISDSSGANVLTF. The CDR3 DNA follows: TGTGCCATCAGCGACAGTTCTGGGGCCAACGTCCTGACTTTC. This chain uses TRBV10-3 with TRBJ2-6; TRBD1 might be the D (5 bases). The CDR3 has 14 amino acids. Germline CDR1 and CDR2: ENHRY and SYGVKD. V gave up 6 bases and J gave up 1 base, with 7 bases separating them.

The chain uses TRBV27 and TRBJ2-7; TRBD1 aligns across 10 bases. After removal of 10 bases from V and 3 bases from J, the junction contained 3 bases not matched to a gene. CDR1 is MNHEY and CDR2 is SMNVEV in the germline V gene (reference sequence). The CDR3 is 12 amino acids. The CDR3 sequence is CATRTGGYEQYF. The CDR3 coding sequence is TGTGCCACACGGACAGGGGGCTACGAGCAGTACTTC.

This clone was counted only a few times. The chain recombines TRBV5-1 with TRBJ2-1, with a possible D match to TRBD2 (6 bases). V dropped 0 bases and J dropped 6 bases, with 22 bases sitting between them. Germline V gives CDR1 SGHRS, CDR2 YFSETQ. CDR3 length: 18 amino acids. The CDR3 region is CASSLELSRRGWGNEQFF. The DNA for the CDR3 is TGCGCCAGCAGCTTGGAATTGTCTAGGCGGGGCTGGGGCAATGAGCAGTTCTTC.

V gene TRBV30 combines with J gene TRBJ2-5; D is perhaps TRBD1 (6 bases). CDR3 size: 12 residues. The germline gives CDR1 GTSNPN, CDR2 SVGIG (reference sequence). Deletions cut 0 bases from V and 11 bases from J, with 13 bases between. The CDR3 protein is CAWSVQGPGQYF. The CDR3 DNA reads TGTGCCTGGAGTGTTCAGGGGCCCGGGCAGTACTTC.

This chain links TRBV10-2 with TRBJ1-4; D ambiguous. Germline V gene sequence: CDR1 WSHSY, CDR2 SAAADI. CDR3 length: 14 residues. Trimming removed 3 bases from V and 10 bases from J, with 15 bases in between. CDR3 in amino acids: CASSDAQDLRKLFF. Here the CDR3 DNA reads TGCGCCAGCAGTGATGCCCAGGATCTCCGAAAACTGTTTTTT.

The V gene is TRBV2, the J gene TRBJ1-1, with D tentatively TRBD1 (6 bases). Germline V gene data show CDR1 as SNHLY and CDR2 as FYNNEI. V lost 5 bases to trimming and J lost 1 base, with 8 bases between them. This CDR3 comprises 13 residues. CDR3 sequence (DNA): TGTGCCAGCAGTCGGACAGAGAACACTGAAGCTTTCTTT. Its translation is CASSRTENTEAFF. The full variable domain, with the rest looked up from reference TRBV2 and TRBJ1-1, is EPEVTQTPSHQVTQMGQEVILRCVPISNHLYFYWYRQILGQKVEFLVSFYNNEISEKSEIFDDQFSVERPDGSNFTLKIRSTKLEDSAMYFCASSRTENTEAFFGQGTRLTVV.

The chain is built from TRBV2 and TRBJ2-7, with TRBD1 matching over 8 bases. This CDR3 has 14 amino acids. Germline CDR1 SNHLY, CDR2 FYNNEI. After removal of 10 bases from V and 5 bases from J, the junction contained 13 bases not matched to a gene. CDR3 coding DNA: TGTGCCACCCAGATAGACAGGGGAAGACACGAGCAGTACTTC. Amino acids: CATQIDRGRHEQYF.

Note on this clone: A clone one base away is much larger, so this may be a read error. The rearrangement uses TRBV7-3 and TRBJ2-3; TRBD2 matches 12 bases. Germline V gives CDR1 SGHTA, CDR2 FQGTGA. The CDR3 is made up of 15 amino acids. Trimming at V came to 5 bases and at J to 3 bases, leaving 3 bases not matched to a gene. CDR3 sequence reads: CASSTTSGRTDTQYF. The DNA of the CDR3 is TGTGCCAGCAGCACGACTAGCGGGAGAACAGATACGCAGTATTTT. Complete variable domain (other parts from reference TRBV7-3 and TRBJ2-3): GAGVSQTPSNKVTEKGKYVELRCDPISGHTALYWYRQSLGQGPEFLIYFQGTGAADDSGLPNDRFFAVRPEGSVSTLKIQRTERGDSAVYLCASSTTSGRTDTQYFGPGTRLTVL.

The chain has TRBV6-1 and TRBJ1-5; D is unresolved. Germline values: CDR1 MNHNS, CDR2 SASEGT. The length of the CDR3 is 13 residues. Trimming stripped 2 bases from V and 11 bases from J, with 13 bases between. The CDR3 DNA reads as TGTGCCAGCAGTGAAATAGAACGGACGGCCCAGCATTTT. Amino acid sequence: CASSEIERTAQHF.

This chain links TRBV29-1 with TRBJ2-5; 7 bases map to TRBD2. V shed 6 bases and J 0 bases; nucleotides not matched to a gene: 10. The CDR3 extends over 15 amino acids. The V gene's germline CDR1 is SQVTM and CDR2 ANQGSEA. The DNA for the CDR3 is TGCAGCGTGCCGGGAGGTAGCGGATACCAAGAGACCCAGTACTTC. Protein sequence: CSVPGGSGYQETQYF.

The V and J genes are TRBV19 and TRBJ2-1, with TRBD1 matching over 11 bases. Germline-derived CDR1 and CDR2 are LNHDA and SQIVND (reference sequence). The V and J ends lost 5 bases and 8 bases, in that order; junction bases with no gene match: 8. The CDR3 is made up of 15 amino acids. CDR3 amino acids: CASSLGTGGRDEQFF. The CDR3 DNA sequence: TGTGCCAGTAGTCTCGGGACAGGGGGTAGGGATGAGCAGTTCTTC.

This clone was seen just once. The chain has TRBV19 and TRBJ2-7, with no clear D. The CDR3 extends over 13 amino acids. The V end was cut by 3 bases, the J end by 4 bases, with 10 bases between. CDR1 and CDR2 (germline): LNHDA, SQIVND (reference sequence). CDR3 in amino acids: CASSIRTEYEQYF. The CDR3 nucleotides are TGTGCCAGTAGTATCCGGACCGAATACGAGCAGTACTTC.

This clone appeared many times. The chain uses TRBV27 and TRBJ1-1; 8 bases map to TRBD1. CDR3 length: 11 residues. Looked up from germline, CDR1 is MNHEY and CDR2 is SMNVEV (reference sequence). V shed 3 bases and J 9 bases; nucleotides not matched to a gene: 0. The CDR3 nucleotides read TGTGCCAGCAGTTTCAGGGGGCAAGCTTTCTTT. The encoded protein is CASSFRGQAFF.

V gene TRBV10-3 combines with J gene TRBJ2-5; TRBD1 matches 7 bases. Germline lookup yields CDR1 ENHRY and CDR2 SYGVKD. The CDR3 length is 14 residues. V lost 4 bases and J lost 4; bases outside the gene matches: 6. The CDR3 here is CAISASQGLETQYF. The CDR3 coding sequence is TGTGCCATCAGTGCTTCACAGGGGTTAGAGACCCAGTACTTC.

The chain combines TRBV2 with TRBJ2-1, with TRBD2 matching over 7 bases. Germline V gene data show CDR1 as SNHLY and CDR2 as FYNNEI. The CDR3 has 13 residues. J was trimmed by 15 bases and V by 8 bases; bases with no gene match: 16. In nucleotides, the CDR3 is TGTGCCAGCGGACCTGGCGGGAGATCTACGGGGTTCTTC. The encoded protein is CASGPGGRSTGFF. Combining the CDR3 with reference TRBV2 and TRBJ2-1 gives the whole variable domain EPEVTQTPSHQVTQMGQEVILRCVPISNHLYFYWYRQILGQKVEFLVSFYNNEISEKSEIFDDQFSVERPDGSNFTLKIRSTKLEDSAMYFCASGPGGRSTGFFGPGTRLTVL.

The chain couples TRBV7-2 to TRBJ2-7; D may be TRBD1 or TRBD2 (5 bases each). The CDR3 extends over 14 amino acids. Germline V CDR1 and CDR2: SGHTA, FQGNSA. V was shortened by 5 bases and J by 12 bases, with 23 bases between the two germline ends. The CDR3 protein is CASSNLMGVGEWYF. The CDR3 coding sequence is TGTGCCAGCAGCAACCTGATGGGGGTCGGGGAGTGGTACTTC.

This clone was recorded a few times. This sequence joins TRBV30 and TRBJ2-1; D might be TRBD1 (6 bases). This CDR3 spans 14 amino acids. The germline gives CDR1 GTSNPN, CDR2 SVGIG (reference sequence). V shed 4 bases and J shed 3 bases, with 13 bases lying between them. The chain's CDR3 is CAWKAGTNYNEQFF. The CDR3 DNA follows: TGTGCCTGGAAGGCCGGGACAAACTACAATGAGCAGTTCTTC.